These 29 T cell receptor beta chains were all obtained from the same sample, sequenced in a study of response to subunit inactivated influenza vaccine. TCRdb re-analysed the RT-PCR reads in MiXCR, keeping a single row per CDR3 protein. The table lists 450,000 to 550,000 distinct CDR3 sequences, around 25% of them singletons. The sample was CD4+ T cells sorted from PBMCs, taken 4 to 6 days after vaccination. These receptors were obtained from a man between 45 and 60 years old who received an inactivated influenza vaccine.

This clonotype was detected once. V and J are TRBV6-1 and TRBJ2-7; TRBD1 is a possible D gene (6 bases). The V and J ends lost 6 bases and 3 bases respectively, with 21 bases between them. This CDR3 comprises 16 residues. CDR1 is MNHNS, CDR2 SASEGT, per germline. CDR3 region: CASRPGTPRAIYEQYF. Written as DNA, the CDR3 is TGTGCCAGCAGGCCCGGGACACCGAGGGCTATCTACGAGCAGTACTTC.

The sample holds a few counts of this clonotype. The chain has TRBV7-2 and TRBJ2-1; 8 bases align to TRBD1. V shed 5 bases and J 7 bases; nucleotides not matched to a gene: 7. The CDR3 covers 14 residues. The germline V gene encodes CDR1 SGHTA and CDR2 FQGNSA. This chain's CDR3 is CASSPQGAGNEQFF. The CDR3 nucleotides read TGTGCCAGCAGCCCGCAGGGGGCGGGTAATGAGCAGTTCTTC.

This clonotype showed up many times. Here the CDR3 reads CASSRGGNTEAFF. The CDR3, as DNA: TGTGCCAGCAGCCGGGGGGGGAACACTGAAGCTTTCTTT. The chain employs TRBV3-1 and TRBJ1-1; weak D call: TRBD1 (5 bases). Trimming stripped 4 bases from V and 1 base from J, with 7 bases between. This CDR3 contains 13 residues. Germline CDR1 is LGHDT and CDR2 is YNNKEL (reference sequence).

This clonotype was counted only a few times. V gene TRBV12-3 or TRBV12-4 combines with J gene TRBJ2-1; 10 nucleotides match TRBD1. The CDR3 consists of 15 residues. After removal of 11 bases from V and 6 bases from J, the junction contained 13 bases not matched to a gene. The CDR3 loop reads CASNAGTGAFNEQFF. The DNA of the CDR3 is TGTGCCTCGAACGCCGGGACAGGGGCCTTCAATGAGCAGTTCTTC.

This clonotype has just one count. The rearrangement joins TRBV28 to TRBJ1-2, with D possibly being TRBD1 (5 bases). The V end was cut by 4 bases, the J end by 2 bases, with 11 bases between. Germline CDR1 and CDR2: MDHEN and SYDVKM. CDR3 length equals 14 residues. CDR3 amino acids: CASSSGPLNYGYTF. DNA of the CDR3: TGTGCCAGCAGTTCGGGACCGCTAAACTATGGCTACACCTTC.

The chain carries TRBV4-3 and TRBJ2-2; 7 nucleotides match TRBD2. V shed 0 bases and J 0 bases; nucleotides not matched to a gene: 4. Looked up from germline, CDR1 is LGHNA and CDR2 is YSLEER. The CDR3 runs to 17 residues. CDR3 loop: CASSQDAAGANTGELFF. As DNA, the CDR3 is TGCGCCAGCAGCCAAGACGCGGCGGGAGCGAACACCGGGGAGCTGTTTTTT.

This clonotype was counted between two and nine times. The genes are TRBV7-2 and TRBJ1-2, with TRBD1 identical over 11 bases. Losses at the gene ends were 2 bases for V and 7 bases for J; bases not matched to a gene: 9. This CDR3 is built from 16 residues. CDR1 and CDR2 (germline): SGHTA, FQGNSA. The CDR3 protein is CASSLSDRGLSGGYTF. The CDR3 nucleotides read TGTGCCAGCAGCTTATCGGACAGGGGGCTCTCGGGTGGCTACACCTTC.

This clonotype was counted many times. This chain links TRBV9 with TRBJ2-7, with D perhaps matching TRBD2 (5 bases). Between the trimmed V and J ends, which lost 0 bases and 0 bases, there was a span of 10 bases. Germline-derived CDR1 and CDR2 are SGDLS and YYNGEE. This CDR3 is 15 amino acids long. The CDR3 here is CASSVGLAGSYEQYF. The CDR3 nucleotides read TGTGCCAGCAGCGTAGGATTGGCGGGCTCCTACGAGCAGTACTTC.

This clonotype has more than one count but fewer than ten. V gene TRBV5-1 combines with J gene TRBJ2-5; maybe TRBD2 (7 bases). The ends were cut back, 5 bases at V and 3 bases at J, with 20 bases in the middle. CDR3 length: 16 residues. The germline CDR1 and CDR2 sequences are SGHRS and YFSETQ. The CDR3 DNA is TGCGCCAGCAGATCTCTTCCGGGGGGCAGGGAAGAGACCCAGTACTTC. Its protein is CASRSLPGGREETQYF. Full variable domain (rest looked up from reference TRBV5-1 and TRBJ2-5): KAGVTQTPRYLIKTRGQQVTLSCSPISGHRSVSWYQQTPGQGLQFLFEYFSETQRNKGNFPGRFSGRQFSNSRSEMNVSTLELGDSALYLCASRSLPGGREETQYFGPGTRLLVL.

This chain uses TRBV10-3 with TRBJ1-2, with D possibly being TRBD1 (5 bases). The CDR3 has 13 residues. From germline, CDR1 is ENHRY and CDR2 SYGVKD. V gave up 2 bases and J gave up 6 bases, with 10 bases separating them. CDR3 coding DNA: TGTGCCATCAGTGAGGCGCTAGGGGATGGCTACACCTTC. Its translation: CAISEALGDGYTF.

The DNA for the CDR3 is TGTGCCAGCAGCTTAGGTATTCGGGCAGGGGCCTTATCACCCCTCCACTTT. This sequence encodes CASSLGIRAGALSPLHF. The rearrangement joins TRBV7-2 to TRBJ1-6; tentatively, D is TRBD1 (6 bases). Trimming stripped 1 base from V and 10 bases from J, with 20 bases between. Germline V gives CDR1 SGHTA, CDR2 FQGNSA. CDR3 size: 17 residues.

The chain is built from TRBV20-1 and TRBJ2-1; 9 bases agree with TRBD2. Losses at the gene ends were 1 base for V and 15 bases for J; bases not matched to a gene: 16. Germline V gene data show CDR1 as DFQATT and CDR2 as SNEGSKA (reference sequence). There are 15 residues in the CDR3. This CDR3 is CSARVGTSGPLSGFF. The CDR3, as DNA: TGCAGTGCTAGAGTGGGTACTAGCGGGCCTCTCAGTGGGTTCTTC.

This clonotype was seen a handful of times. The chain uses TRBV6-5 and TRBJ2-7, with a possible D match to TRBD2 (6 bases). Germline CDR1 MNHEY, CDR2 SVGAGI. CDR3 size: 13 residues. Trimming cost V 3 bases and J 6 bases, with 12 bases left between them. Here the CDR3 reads CASSYGGTGEQYF. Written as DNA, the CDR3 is TGTGCCAGCAGTTATGGCGGGACCGGCGAGCAGTACTTC.

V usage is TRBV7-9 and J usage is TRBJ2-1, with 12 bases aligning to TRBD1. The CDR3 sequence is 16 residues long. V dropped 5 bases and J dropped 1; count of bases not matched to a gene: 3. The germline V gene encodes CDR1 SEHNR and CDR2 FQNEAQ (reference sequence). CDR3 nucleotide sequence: TGTGCCAGCAGCAGGGGACAGGGGGCGTCCTACAATGAGCAGTTCTTC. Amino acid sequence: CASSRGQGASYNEQFF.

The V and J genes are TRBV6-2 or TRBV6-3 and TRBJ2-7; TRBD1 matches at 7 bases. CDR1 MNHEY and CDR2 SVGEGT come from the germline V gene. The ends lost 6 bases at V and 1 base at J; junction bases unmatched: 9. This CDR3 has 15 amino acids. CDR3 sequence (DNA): TGTGCCAGCAGCCAACCCGGGACAGTATCCTACGAGCAGTACTTC. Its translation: CASSQPGTVSYEQYF.

In DNA, the CDR3 is TGTGCCAGCAGTTTAACGCAGGGAGGAGGTTACGAGCAGTACTTC. This codes for CASSLTQGGGYEQYF. This chain links TRBV28 with TRBJ2-7, with D possibly being TRBD2 (6 bases). From germline, CDR1 is MDHEN and CDR2 SYDVKM. Trimming removed 2 bases at V and 4 bases at J, with 15 bases between. The CDR3 totals 15 residues.

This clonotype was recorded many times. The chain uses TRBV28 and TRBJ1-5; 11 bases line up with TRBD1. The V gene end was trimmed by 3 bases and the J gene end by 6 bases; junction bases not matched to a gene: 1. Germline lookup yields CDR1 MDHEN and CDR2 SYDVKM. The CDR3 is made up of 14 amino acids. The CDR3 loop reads CASSFGTGGQPQHF. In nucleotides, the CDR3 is TGTGCCAGCAGTTTTGGGACAGGGGGTCAGCCCCAGCATTTT.

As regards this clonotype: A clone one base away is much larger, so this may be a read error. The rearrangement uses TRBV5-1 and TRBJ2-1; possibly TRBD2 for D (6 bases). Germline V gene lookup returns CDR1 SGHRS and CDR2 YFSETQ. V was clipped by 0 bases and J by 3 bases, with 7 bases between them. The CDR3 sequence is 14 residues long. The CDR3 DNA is TGCGCCAGCAGCTTGGGGACTATCTACAATGAGCAGTTCTTC. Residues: CASSLGTIYNEQFF.

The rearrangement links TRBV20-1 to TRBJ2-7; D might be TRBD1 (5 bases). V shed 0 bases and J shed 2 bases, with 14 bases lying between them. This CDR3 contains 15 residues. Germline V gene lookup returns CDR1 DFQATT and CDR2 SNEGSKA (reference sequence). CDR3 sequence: CSARDVQGKAYEQYF. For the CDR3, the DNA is TGCAGTGCTAGAGATGTTCAGGGTAAAGCCTACGAGCAGTACTTC.

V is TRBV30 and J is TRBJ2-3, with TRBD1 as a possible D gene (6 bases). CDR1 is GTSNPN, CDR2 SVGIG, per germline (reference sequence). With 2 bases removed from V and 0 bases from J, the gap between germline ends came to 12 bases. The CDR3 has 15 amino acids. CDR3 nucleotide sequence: TGTGCCTGGAGTCTCGGACAGTCTAGCACAGATACGCAGTATTTT. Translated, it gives CAWSLGQSSTDTQYF.

CDR3 protein: CASSLAAETQYF. CDR3 in DNA: TGTGCCAGCAGCTTAGCGGCTGAGACCCAGTACTTC. The chain is built from TRBV11-2 and TRBJ2-5; D gene uncertain. V lost 1 base, J lost 5 bases, and 5 bases lay in between. Germline assignment: CDR1 SGHAT and CDR2 FQNNGV. CDR3 length equals 12 residues. Together with reference TRBV11-2 and TRBJ2-5, the CDR3 gives the full variable domain: EAGVAQSPRYKIIEKRQSVAFWCNPISGHATLYWYQQILGQGPKLLIQFQNNGVVDDSQLPKDRFSAERLKGVDSTLKIQPAKLEDSAVYLCASSLAAETQYFGPGTRLLVL.

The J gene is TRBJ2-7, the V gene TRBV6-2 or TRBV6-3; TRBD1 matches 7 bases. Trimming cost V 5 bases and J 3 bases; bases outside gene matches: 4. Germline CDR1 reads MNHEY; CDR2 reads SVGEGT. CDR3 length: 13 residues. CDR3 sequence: CASSTGQYYEQYF. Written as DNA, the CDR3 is TGTGCCAGCAGTACGGGACAGTACTACGAGCAGTACTTC.

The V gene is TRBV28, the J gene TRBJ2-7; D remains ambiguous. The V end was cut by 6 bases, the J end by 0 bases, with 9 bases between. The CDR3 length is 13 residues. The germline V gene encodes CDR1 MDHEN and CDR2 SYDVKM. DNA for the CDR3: TGTGCCAGCAGGGGCGGATCCTCCTACGAGCAGTACTTC. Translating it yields CASRGGSSYEQYF.

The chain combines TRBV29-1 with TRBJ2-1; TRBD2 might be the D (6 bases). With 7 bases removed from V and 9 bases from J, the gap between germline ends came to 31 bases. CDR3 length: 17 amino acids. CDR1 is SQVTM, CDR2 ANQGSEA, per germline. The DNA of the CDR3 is TGCAGCGCGGAGGGGTGGGGAGGCGCCGGACGACGCGGTGAGCAGTTCTTC. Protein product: CSAEGWGGAGRRGEQFF.

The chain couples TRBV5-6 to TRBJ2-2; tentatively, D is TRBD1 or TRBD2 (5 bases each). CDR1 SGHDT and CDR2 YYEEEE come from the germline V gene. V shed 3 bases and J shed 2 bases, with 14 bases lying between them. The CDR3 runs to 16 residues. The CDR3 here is CASSWDGRTNTGELFF. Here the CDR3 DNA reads TGTGCCAGCAGCTGGGACGGACGGACTAACACCGGGGAGCTGTTTTTT.

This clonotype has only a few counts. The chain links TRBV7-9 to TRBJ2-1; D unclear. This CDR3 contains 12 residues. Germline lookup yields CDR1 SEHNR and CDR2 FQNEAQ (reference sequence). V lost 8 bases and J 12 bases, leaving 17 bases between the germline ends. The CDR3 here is CASAGWTVRQFF. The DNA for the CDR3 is TGTGCCAGCGCTGGATGGACCGTGAGGCAGTTCTTC.

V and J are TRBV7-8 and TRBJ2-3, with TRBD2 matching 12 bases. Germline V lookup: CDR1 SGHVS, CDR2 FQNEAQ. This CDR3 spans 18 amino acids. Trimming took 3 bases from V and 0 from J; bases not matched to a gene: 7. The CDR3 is CASSFGGLAGGSTDTQYF. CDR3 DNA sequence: TGTGCCAGCAGCTTCGGCGGTCTAGCGGGGGGGAGCACAGATACGCAGTATTTT.

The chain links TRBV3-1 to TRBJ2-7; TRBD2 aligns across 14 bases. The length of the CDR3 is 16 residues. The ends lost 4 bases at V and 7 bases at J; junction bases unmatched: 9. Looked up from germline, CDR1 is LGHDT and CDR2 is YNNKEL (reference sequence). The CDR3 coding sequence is TGTGCCAGCAGCCGGGGACTAGCGGGAGAAAAGCGGGAGCAGTACTTC. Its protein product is CASSRGLAGEKREQYF.

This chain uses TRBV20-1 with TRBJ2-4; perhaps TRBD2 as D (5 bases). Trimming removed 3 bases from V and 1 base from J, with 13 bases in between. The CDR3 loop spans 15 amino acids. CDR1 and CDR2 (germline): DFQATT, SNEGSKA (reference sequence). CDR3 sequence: CSARGRPGAKNIQYF. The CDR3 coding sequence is TGCAGTGCTAGGGGGAGACCTGGCGCCAAAAACATTCAGTACTTC.